Listed below are T cell receptor beta chains from one sample, sequenced in a study of T cells after posttransplantation cyclophosphamide. Some clones are missing from TCRdb's copy, which holds only in-frame ones; the method was immunoSEQ multiplex PCR. Of about 20,000 clones listed, about 97% are singletons. The sequenced material came from naive CD4+ T cells sorted from PBMCs. Receptors originate from a man in his fifties or sixties in good health, CMV-negative, and a related stem cell transplant donor. The CDR3 runs from the conserved cysteine through the conserved F or W. Each record gives: J gene, V gene, clone size, D gene, CDR3 DNA, CDR3 protein. The D gene is left open where the match is weak. Expanded clones get a size class; other rows say once, few or many, or leave the size out.

>TRBJ2-2|TRBV4-2|once|NA
TGTGCCAGCCGGGGCACCGGGGAGCTGTTTTTT
CASRGTGELFF
>TRBJ2-3|TRBV4-2|NA|TRBD2
TGTGCCAGCGGATCTCCGGGAGGAAGCACAGATACGCAGTATTTT
CASGSPGGSTDTQYF
>TRBJ2-1|TRBV2|NA|TRBD1
TGTGCCAGCAGTGAGGAGGGAGGGACAGGGGAGTCTGAGCAGTTCTTC
CASSEEGGTGESEQFF
>TRBJ2-2|TRBV7-8|NA|TRBD1
TGTGCCAGCAGCCGACAGGGTCCGGCCACCGGGGAGCTGTTTTTT
CASSRQGPATGELFF
>TRBJ2-1|TRBV5-1|NA|TRBD2
TGCGCCAGCAGATGGACTAGCGGGATGCACAATGAGCAGTTCTTC
CASRWTSGMHNEQFF
>TRBJ2-7|TRBV28|NA|NA
TGTGCCAGCAGTTTGGCAGGGAATTACTACGAGCAGTACTTC
CASSLAGNYYEQYF
>TRBJ2-5|TRBV9|once|NA
TGTGCCAGCAGCGGCGGGGGAGGGGGGGGAGAGACCCAGTACTTC
CASSGGGGGGETQYF
>TRBJ1-4|TRBV7-6|NA|NA
TGTGCCAGCAGCGTCGGGACGGGAGATGAAAAACTGTTTTTT
CASSVGTGDEKLFF
>TRBJ1-2|TRBV5-6|NA|NA
TGTGCCAGCAGCTTAGGGTTGACAGTTAACTATGGCTACACCTTC
CASSLGLTVNYGYTF
>TRBJ2-7|TRBV9|NA|NA
TGTGCCAGCAGCGCCCACGTGGAGGGACCCGCCCAGGAGCAGTACTTC
CASSAHVEGPAQEQYF
>TRBJ2-3|TRBV7-2|NA|NA
TGTGCCAGCAGCTTAAACTCGCGCACAGATACGCAGTATTTT
CASSLNSRTDTQYF
>TRBJ1-2|TRBV28|NA|NA
TGTGCCAGCAGTTTAACGGTCTATGGCTACACCTTC
CASSLTVYGYTF
>TRBJ2-1|TRBV27|NA|TRBD2
TGTGCCAGCAGTTTAGGGCTAGCGGGGGGAAATACCTACAATGAGCAGTTCTTC
CASSLGLAGGNTYNEQFF
>TRBJ1-1|TRBV30|NA|NA
TGTGCCTGGAGTGTACAAGAGAACACTGAAGCTTTCTTT
CAWSVQENTEAFF
>TRBJ2-3|TRBV25-1|NA|TRBD2
TGTGCCAGCAGCAAAAATAGCGGGGGGCGGACAGATACGCAGTATTTT
CASSKNSGGRTDTQYF
>TRBJ1-1|TRBV6-6|NA|TRBD1
TGTGCCAGCAGCGCCGGGACAGGGAGGAACACTGAAGCTTTCTTT
CASSAGTGRNTEAFF
>TRBJ2-2|TRBV7-9|NA|TRBD2
TGTGCCAGCAGGAGTAGCGGGGGGCCGCGAGGCACCGGGGAGCTGTTTTTT
CASRSSGGPRGTGELFF
>TRBJ1-3|TRBV5-1|NA|NA
TGCGCCAGCTCAAAGACAGGCAACTCTGGAAACACCATATATTTT
CASSKTGNSGNTIYF
>TRBJ1-2|TRBV19|NA|TRBD1
TGTGCCAGTAACACCCTCGGCTCGACAGGGTCAAGAGGCTACACCTTC
CASNTLGSTGSRGYTF
>TRBJ1-1|TRBV7-9|NA|NA
TGTGCCAGCAGCTTAGTCGGTAGCACAGAAGCTTTCTTT
CASSLVGSTEAFF
>TRBJ1-5|TRBV4-1|NA|NA
TGCGCCAGCAGCCAAGATCCCCAGGGTATCGGTCAGCCCCAGCATTTT
CASSQDPQGIGQPQHF
>TRBJ1-5|TRBV7-2|once|NA
TGTGCCAGCAGCGTTCAGGGTGGTCAGCCCCAGCATTTT
CASSVQGGQPQHF
>TRBJ2-1|TRBV18|NA|NA
TGTGCCAGCTCACCACCCGACAGTTACAATGAGCAGTTCTTC
CASSPPDSYNEQFF